A single T cell receptor beta chain is shown here with its context. What it recognizes is unknown. The sample has other DNA sequences that encode this CDR3 too. The entry originates in a study of shared clonotypes between healthy human individuals. Findings and limits, study-wide: Incomplete sequencing of sorted subsets was indicated by rarefaction despite large depth. What limited the represented genetic and exposure-history diversity was the small number of donors.

The assay was immunoSEQ multiplex PCR, and TCRdb's table has in-frame clones only and misses some. The profile shows 2.3 million or so clones, approximately 93% of them singletons. Deletions cut 5 bases from V and 4 bases from J, with 20 bases between. There are 16 residues in the CDR3. Germline V gives CDR1 MDHEN, CDR2 SYDVKM. Sequenced input: naive CD4+ T cells from PBMCs. Subset of the sample: CD45RA+ positively selected. The genes are TRBV28 and TRBJ1-2; D is uncertain. The TCR comes from a man younger than 30 in good health. Some clones in this sample may be carry-over from other donors' samples. The DNA of the CDR3 is TGTGCCAGCAGTCCACCAACCACCGGTGACCTCTATGGCTACACCTTC. Residues: CASSPPTTGDLYGYTF.